This T cell receptor (beta chain) was profiled in a study of glioma-infiltrating T cells. General study results and limits: Above-expected tissue-blood divergence occurred in all gliomas, most in low-grade ones. Very few CDR3 sequences were shared between tissue and blood.

As concerns this clonotype: Its antigen remains unknown.

TCR alpha and beta CDR3 regions were amplified from RNA using iRepertoire nested multiplex PCR. Input was roughly 100-450 ng of tissue mRNA or PBMC total RNA. TCRdb used MiXCR to reprocess the multiplex PCR reads, holding one entry per CDR3 protein. The sample includes about 140,000 distinct CDR3 sequences, roughly two fifths of them seen just once. The CDR3 is made up of 14 amino acids. V lost 4 bases, J lost 2 bases, and 5 bases stayed unmatched. Germline CDR1 and CDR2: DFQATT and SNEGSKA (reference sequence). This TCR derives from a human donor with low-grade glioma or glioblastoma, undergoing nonglioma brain surgery, or in good health (not recorded which). The V and J genes are TRBV20-1 and TRBJ2-7, with 10 nucleotides matching TRBD1. Sequencing was done on a sample of glioma tissue, nonneoplastic brain tissue, or PBMCs (not recorded which). In DNA, the CDR3 is TGCAGTGCTAAAGGACAGGGGGGGCCCTACGAGCAGTACTTC. It yields the protein CSAKGQGGPYEQYF.